Listed here are 13 T cell receptor beta chains from one sample, sequenced in a study of T-cell reconstitution after alpha-beta-depleted transplantation in children. Preparation of the TCRbeta library used unique molecular identifiers. TCRdb reprocessed the PCR reads with MiXCR, giving one entry per CDR3 protein. The table shows hundreds of thousands of distinct CDR3 sequences, with roughly 15% occurring only once. The source material was PBMCs, mostly from graft donor cells, sampled 360 days after TCRalphabeta/CD19-depleted stem cell transplant. The receptors originated from a male patient between 10 and 17 years old who had a stem cell transplant for acute lymphoblastic leukemia, so the T cells may come from the graft donor.

A few counts support this clonotype. The CDR3 region is CASSLASGNYEQFF. In nucleotides, the CDR3 is TGTGCCAGCAGCTTAGCGAGCGGGAACTATGAGCAGTTCTTC. The J gene is TRBJ2-1, the V gene TRBV7-8; 7 bases line up with TRBD2. This CDR3 spans 14 amino acids. V was clipped by 0 bases and J by 8 bases; unmatched bases: 4. In germline, CDR1 is SGHVS, CDR2 FQNEAQ. Looking up the rest from reference TRBV7-8 and TRBJ2-1 gives the full variable domain: GAGVSQSPRYKVAKRGQDVALRCDPISGHVSLFWYQQALGQGPEFLTYFQNEAQLDKSGLPSDRFFAERPEGSVSTLKIQRTQQEDSAVYLCASSLASGNYEQFFGPGTRLTVL.

This clonotype was seen a handful of times. The J gene is TRBJ1-1, the V gene TRBV20-1; weak D call: TRBD1 (5 bases). This CDR3 has 15 residues. V lost 6 bases and J 5 bases, leaving 22 bases between the germline ends. Germline CDR1 and CDR2: DFQATT and SNEGSKA (reference sequence). CDR3 residues: CSAPRLTRGGTEAFF. CDR3 DNA sequence: TGCAGTGCCCCACGTCTGACGAGGGGCGGGACTGAAGCTTTCTTT.

The chain uses TRBV7-3 and TRBJ1-4; no reliable D call. The CDR3 spans 13 residues. Germline lookup yields CDR1 SGHTA and CDR2 FQGTGA. The germline V and J ends were trimmed by 0 bases and 8 bases, with 7 bases remaining between them. The chain's CDR3 is CASSLTTGEKLFF. CDR3 in DNA: TGTGCCAGCAGCTTAACGACGGGGGAAAAACTGTTTTTT.

This clonotype showed up just a few times. V gene TRBV12-3 or TRBV12-4 combines with J gene TRBJ2-3, with TRBD1 matching over 8 bases. This CDR3 region has 15 residues. V dropped 5 bases and J dropped 4; count of bases not matched to a gene: 8. The CDR3 spells CASSLWDRRADTQYF. The DNA of the CDR3 is TGTGCCAGCAGTCTCTGGGACAGGCGCGCAGATACGCAGTATTTT.

The chain links TRBV2 to TRBJ1-1, with 8 bases fitting TRBD1. CDR1 SNHLY and CDR2 FYNNEI come from the germline V gene. This CDR3 has 17 residues. The J segment lost 4 bases and the V segment lost 3 bases, leaving 13 bases of the junction unmatched. In DNA, the CDR3 is TGTGCCAGCAGTGACGAAGGGGACAGGAGTCCGTCCACTGAAGCTTTCTTT. Translating it yields CASSDEGDRSPSTEAFF.

This chain links TRBV20-1 with TRBJ2-7, with D perhaps matching TRBD1 or TRBD2 (5 bases each). The CDR3 totals 12 residues. Germline values: CDR1 DFQATT, CDR2 SNEGSKA (reference sequence). V was shortened by 6 bases and J by 3 bases, with 12 bases between the two germline ends. The CDR3 protein is CSAHTRGYEQYF. The CDR3 DNA follows: TGCAGTGCCCATACTAGGGGCTACGAGCAGTACTTC.

CDR3 sequence (DNA): TGCGCCAGCAGTTCACCGACATTCTCCTACGAGCAGTACTTC. Protein: CASSSPTFSYEQYF. The V and J genes are TRBV10-2 and TRBJ2-7; D call uncertain. The CDR3 totals 14 residues. Trimming removed 5 bases at V and 0 bases at J, with 11 bases between. Germline V gene data show CDR1 as WSHSY and CDR2 as SAAADI.

The chain carries TRBV7-2 and TRBJ2-1, with D possibly being TRBD1 or TRBD2 (5 bases each). Per the germline V gene, CDR1 is SGHTA and CDR2 is FQGNSA. The germline V and J ends were trimmed by 1 base and 15 bases, with 16 bases remaining between them. The CDR3 is 13 residues long. CDR3: CASSLGAGTFLFF. The CDR3 coding sequence is TGTGCCAGCAGCTTAGGGGCAGGGACGTTCTTGTTCTTC.

This clonotype occurred a few times. The chain joins TRBV4-1 to TRBJ2-5; 11 bases are a match to TRBD2. This CDR3 has 19 residues. Germline trimming cut 3 bases from V and 6 bases from J; bases unmatched to any gene: 18. Germline V gene sequence: CDR1 MGHRA, CDR2 YSYEKL. The CDR3 bases are TGCGCCAGCAGCCACGATCCCCTGTTTAGCGGGAGGGCCGAGAAGACCCAGTACTTC. Translation gives CASSHDPLFSGRAEKTQYF.

This chain links TRBV7-9 with TRBJ2-7; 8 nucleotides match TRBD1. The CDR3 has 15 amino acids. The V segment lost 1 base and the J segment 4 bases; nucleotides outside the gene matches: 6. Germline-derived CDR1 and CDR2 are SEHNR and FQNEAQ (reference sequence). The CDR3 coding sequence is TGTGCCAGCAGCTTAGATCCCAGACAGGGGTACGAGCAGTACTTC. Translated: CASSLDPRQGYEQYF.

V usage is TRBV5-1 and J usage is TRBJ1-1; D is possibly TRBD1 (5 bases). The CDR3 has 14 residues. V shed 6 bases and J shed 0 bases, with 12 bases lying between them. Germline V lookup: CDR1 SGHRS, CDR2 YFSETQ. This chain's CDR3 is CASTLGELNTEAFF. The CDR3 DNA reads TGCGCCAGCACCCTGGGGGAGTTGAACACTGAAGCTTTCTTT.

The rearrangement links TRBV20-1 to TRBJ2-3; tentatively, D is TRBD1 or TRBD2 (5 bases each). CDR3 length: 12 amino acids. V was trimmed by 6 bases and J by 4 bases, leaving 11 bases between them. The V gene's germline CDR1 is DFQATT and CDR2 SNEGSKA (reference sequence). CDR3 bases: TGCAGTGCCAGTCCGGGGCCAGATACGCAGTATTTT. This translates into CSASPGPDTQYF.

This clonotype was counted only a few times. The chain is built from TRBV20-1 and TRBJ2-7; TRBD2 matches at 12 bases. CDR1 DFQATT and CDR2 SNEGSKA come from the germline V gene (reference sequence). CDR3 length equals 16 residues. V was clipped by 0 bases and J by 3 bases; unmatched bases: 6. This CDR3 reads CSARDPGTSGHYEQYF. The DNA for the CDR3 is TGCAGTGCTAGAGATCCCGGGACTAGCGGGCACTACGAGCAGTACTTC.